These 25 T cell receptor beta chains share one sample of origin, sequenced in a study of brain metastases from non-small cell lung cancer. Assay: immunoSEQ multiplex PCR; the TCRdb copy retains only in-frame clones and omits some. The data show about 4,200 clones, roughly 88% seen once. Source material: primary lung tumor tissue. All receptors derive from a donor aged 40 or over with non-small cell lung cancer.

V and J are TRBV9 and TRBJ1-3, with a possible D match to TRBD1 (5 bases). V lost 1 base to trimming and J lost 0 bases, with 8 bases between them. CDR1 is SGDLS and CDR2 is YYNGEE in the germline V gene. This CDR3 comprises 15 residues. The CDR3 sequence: CASSVSGASGNTIYF. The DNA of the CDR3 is TGTGCCAGCAGCGTAAGTGGGGCCTCTGGAAACACCATATATTTT.

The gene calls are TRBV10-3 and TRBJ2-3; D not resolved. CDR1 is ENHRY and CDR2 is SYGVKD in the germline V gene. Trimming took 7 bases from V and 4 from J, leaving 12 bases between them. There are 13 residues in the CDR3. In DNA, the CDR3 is TGTGCCATCAAAGTCTCGGGCCCAGATACGCAGTATTTT. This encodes CAIKVSGPDTQYF.

Here the CDR3 DNA reads TGCGCCAGCAGTGAGGATTTGTCTAGCGGGCGCCGGGCTGAGCAGTTCTTC. This sequence encodes CASSEDLSSGRRAEQFF. The J gene is TRBJ2-1, the V gene TRBV10-1; 8 bases are a match to TRBD2. After removal of 2 bases from V and 9 bases from J, the junction contained 15 bases not matched to a gene. Germline values: CDR1 WNHNN, CDR2 SYGVQD (reference sequence). The CDR3 runs 17 residues.

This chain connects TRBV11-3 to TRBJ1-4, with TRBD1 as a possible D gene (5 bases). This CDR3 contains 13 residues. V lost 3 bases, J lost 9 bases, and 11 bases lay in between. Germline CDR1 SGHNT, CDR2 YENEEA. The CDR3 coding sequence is TGTGCCAGCAGCTTGGGACCCCGACAAAAACTGTTTTTT. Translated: CASSLGPRQKLFF. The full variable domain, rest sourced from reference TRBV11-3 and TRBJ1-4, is EAGVVQSPRYKIIEKKQPVAFWCNPISGHNTLYWYLQNLGQGPELLIRYENEEAVDDSQLPKDRFSAERLKGVDSTLKIQPAELGDSAVYLCASSLGPRQKLFFGSGTQLSVL.

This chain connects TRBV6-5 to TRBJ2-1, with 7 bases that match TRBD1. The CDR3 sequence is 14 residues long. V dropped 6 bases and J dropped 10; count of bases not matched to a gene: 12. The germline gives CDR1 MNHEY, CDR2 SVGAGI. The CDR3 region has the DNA TGTGCCAGCAGCCCAAAGGGGGCGTTGACGGAGCAGTTCTTC. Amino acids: CASSPKGALTEQFF.

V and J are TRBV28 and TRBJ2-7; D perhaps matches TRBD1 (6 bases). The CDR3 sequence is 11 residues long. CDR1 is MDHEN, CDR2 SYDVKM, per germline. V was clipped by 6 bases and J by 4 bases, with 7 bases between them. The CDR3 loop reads CASRQGYEQYF. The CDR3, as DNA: TGTGCCAGCAGACAGGGTTACGAGCAGTACTTC.

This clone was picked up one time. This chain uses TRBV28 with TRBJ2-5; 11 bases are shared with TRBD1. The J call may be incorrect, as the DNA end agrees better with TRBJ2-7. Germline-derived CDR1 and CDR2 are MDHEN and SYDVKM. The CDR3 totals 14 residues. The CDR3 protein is CASSPGQGDDEQYF. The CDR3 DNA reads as TGTGCCAGCAGCCCGGGACAGGGGGACGACGAGCAGTACTTC.

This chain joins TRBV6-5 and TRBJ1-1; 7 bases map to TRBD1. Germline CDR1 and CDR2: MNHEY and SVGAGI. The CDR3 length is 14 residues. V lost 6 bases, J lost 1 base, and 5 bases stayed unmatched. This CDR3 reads CASRNRGENTEAFF. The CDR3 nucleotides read TGTGCCAGCAGAAACAGGGGCGAGAACACTGAAGCTTTCTTT.

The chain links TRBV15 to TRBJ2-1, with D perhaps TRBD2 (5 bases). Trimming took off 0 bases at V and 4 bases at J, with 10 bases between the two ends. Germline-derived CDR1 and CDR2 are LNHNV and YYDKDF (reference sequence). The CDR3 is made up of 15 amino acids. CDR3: CATSRDLGAYNEQFF. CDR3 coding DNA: TGTGCCACCAGCAGAGATCTGGGAGCTTACAATGAGCAGTTCTTC. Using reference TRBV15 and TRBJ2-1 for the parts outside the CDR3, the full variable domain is DAMVIQNPRYQVTQFGKPVTLSCSQTLNHNVMYWYQQKSSQAPKLLFHYYDKDFNNEADTPDNFQSRRPNTSFCFLDIRSPGLGDTAMYLCATSRDLGAYNEQFFGPGTRLTVL.

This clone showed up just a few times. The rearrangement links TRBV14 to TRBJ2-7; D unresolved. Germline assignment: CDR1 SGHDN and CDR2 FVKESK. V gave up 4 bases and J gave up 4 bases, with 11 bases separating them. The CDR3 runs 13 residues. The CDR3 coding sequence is TGTGCCAGCAGCCCTCCGGCTGCATACGAGCAGTACTTC. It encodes CASSPPAAYEQYF.

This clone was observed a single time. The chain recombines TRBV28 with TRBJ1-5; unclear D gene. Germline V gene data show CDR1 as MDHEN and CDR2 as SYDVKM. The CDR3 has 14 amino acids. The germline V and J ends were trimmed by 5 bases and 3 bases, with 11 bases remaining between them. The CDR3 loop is CASSRGSSNQPQHF. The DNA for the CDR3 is TGTGCCAGCAGTAGAGGGTCCTCCAATCAGCCCCAGCATTTT. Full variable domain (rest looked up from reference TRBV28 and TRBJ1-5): DVKVTQSSRYLVKRTGEKVFLECVQDMDHENMFWYRQDPGLGLRLIYFSYDVKMKEKGDIPEGYSVSREKKERFSLILESASTNQTSMYLCASSRGSSNQPQHFGDGTRLSIL.

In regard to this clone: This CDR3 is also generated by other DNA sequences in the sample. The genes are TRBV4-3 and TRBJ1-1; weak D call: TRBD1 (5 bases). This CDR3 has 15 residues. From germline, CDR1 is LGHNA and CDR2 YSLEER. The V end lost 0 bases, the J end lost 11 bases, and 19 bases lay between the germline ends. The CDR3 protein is CASSQEGVGHLYAFF. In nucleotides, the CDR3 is TGCGCCAGCAGCCAAGAGGGAGTAGGACATCTCTATGCTTTCTTT.

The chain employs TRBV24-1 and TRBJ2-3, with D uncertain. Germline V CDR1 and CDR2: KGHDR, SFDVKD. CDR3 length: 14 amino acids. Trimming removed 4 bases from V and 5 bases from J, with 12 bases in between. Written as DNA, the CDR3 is TGTGCCACCAGTGAACCGGGTCTAGGAGATACGCAGTATTTT. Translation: CATSEPGLGDTQYF.

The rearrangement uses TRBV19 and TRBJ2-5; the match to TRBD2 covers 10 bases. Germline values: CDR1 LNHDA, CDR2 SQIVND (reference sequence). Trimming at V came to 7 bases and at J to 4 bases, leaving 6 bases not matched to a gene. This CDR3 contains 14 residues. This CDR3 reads CASTPSGSIETQYF. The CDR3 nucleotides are TGTGCCAGTACCCCTAGCGGGAGTATAGAGACCCAGTACTTC.

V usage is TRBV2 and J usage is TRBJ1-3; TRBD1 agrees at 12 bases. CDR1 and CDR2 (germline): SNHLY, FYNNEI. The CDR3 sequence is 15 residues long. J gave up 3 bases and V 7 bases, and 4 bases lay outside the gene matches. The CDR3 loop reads CASKGDRGLGNTIYF. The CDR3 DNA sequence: TGTGCCAGCAAGGGGGACAGGGGGCTTGGAAACACCATATATTTT.

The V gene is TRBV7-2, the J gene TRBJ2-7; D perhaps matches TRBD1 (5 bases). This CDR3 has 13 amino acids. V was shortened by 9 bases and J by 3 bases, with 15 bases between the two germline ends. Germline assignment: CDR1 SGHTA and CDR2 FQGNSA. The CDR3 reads CASAGQAYYEQYF. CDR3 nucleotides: TGTGCCAGTGCAGGGCAGGCCTACTACGAGCAGTACTTC.

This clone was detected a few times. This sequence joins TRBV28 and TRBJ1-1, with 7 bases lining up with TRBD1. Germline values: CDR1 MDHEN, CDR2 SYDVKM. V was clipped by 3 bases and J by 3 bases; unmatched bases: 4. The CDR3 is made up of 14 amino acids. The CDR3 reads CASSFGQGDTEAFF. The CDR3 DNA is TGTGCCAGCAGTTTTGGGCAGGGGGACACTGAAGCTTTCTTT.

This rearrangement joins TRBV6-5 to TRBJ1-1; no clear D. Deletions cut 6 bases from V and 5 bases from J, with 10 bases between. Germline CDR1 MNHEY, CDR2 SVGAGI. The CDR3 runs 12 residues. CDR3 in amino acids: CASSKGVTEAFF. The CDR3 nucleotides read TGTGCCAGCAGCAAAGGTGTAACTGAAGCTTTCTTT.

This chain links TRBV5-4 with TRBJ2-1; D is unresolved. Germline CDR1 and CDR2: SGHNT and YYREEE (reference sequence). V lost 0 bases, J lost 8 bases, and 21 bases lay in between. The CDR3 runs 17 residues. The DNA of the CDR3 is TGTGCCAGCAGCTTGGGACTCCTTATCGCGGAGAACGATGAGCAGTTCTTC. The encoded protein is CASSLGLLIAENDEQFF.

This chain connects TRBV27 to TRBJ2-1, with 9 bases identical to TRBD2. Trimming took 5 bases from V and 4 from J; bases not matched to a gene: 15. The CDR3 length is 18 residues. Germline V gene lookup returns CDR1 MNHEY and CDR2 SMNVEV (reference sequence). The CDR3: CASSLRPSGRLGYNEQFF. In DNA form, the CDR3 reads TGTGCCAGCAGTCTTCGACCCAGCGGGAGGTTGGGTTACAATGAGCAGTTCTTC.

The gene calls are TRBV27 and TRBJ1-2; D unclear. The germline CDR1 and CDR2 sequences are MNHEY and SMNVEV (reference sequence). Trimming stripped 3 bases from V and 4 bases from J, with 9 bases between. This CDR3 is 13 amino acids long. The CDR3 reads CASSLGRGYGYTF. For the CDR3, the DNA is TGTGCCAGCAGTTTGGGCAGAGGCTATGGCTACACCTTC.

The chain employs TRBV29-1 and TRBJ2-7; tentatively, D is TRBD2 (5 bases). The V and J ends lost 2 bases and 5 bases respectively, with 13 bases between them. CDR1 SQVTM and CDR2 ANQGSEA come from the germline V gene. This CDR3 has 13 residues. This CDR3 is CSVEWSSRNEQYF. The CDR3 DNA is TGCAGCGTTGAATGGTCTAGCAGGAACGAGCAGTACTTC.

CDR3 DNA: TGCGCCAGCAGCCAAGCCCCGGGGAACACTGAAGCTTTCTTT. This codes for CASSQAPGNTEAFF. The V and J genes are TRBV4-1 and TRBJ1-1; no definite D call. V shed 1 base and J shed 1 base, with 7 bases lying between them. Germline V lookup: CDR1 MGHRA, CDR2 YSYEKL. The CDR3 is made up of 14 amino acids.

Here the CDR3 reads CASSFGQGTADTQYF. CDR3 nucleotides: TGTGCCAGCAGTTTCGGACAGGGGACAGCAGATACGCAGTATTTT. The chain combines TRBV7-2 with TRBJ2-3; 9 bases agree with TRBD1. The CDR3 sequence is 15 residues long. J was trimmed by 4 bases and V by 6 bases; bases with no gene match: 8. The V gene's germline CDR1 is SGHTA and CDR2 FQGNSA. Drawing the rest from reference TRBV7-2 and TRBJ2-3, the complete variable domain is GAGVSQSPSNKVTEKGKDVELRCDPISGHTALYWYRQSLGQGLEFLIYFQGNSAPDKSGLPSDRFSAERTGGSVSTLTIQRTQQEDSAVYLCASSFGQGTADTQYFGPGTRLTVL.

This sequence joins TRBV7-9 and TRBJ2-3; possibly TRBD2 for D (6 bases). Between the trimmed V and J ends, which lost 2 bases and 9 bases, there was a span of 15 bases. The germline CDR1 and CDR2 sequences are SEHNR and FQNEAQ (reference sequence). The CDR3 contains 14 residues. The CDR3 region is CASSLNGGTATQYF. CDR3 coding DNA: TGTGCCAGCAGCTTAAATGGCGGGACCGCAACGCAGTATTTT.